The rows below give T cell receptor beta chains drawn from one sample of a study of T cells in Graves' hyperthyroidism and ophthalmopathy. Via MiXCR, TCRdb re-called the multiplex PCR reads, giving one row per CDR3 protein. The repertoire holds roughly 500,000 distinct CDR3 sequences, with just over 45% as singletons. Sequencing input: peripheral blood or thyroid tissue (not recorded which). Every receptor here comes from an adult woman with Graves' disease, either hyperthyroidism or ophthalmopathy (not recorded which). The CDR3 runs from the conserved cysteine through the conserved F or W. The D gene is left open where the match is weak. Part of the rows lack a size; the others show once, few, many or a class for expanded clones.

clone_size	j_call	d_call	v_call	cdr3_aa	cdr3_nt
many	TRBJ2-7	.	TRBV13	CASSQASTSYEQYF	TGTGCCAGCAGCCAAGCTAGTACTTCCTACGAGCAGTACTTC
.	TRBJ2-2	TRBD1	TRBV19	CASSARDREITGELFF	TGTGCCAGCAGCGCCCGGGACAGGGAAATAACCGGGGAGCTGTTTTTT
.	TRBJ1-2	.	TRBV7-9	CASSLAAGSRRGYTF	TGTGCCAGCAGCTTAGCGGCGGGGTCGAGGCGTGGCTACACCTTC
few	TRBJ2-6	.	TRBV27	CASTGISGANVLTF	TGTGCCAGCACAGGGATCTCTGGGGCCAACGTCCTGACTTTC
.	TRBJ2-7	TRBD2	TRBV20-1	CSARGQSGSNEQYF	TGCAGTGCTAGAGGACAAAGCGGGAGTAACGAGCAGTACTTC
.	TRBJ1-2	.	TRBV12-3/TRBV12-4	CASSADLRSSGGYTF	TGTGCCAGCAGCGCGGACCTAAGGTCCTCCGGTGGCTACACCTTC
once	TRBJ1-4	.	TRBV10-3	CAISRAPELEKLFF	TGTGCCATCAGCCGGGCCCCAGAGCTTGAAAAACTGTTTTTT
few	TRBJ1-2	.	TRBV28	CASRSGGYGYTF	TGTGCCAGCAGATCCGGAGGGTATGGCTACACCTTC
.	TRBJ1-2	.	TRBV29-1	CSVPRLYGYTF	TGCAGCGTACCGCGGCTCTATGGCTACACCTTC
once	TRBJ2-2	.	TRBV13	CASSRLPDSMATGELFF	TGTGCCAGCAGTCGACTGCCCGACAGCATGGCCACCGGGGAGCTGTTTTTT
.	TRBJ2-5	.	TRBV2	CASSVDVQETQYF	TGTGCCAGCAGTGTTGACGTCCAAGAGACCCAGTACTTC
few	TRBJ1-1	TRBD1	TRBV10-1	CASSEGQGSWTEAFF	TGCGCCAGCAGTGAGGGACAGGGTAGTTGGACTGAAGCTTTCTTT
once	TRBJ1-5	.	TRBV19	CASSMIAGAVHF	TGTGCCAGTAGTATGATTGCCGGGGCTGTGCATTTT
many	TRBJ2-7	TRBD1	TRBV27	CASRGQGDDEQYF	TGTGCCAGCAGGGGACAGGGGGACGACGAGCAGTACTTC
few	TRBJ1-2	.	TRBV7-2	CASSLAMGQDGGYTF	TGTGCCAGCAGCTTAGCGATGGGGCAGGACGGCGGCTACACCTTC
many	TRBJ2-2	TRBD2	TRBV7-2	CASSPEGWGAGTGELFF	TGTGCCAGCAGCCCGGAGGGATGGGGAGCGGGGACCGGGGAGCTGTTTTTT
many	TRBJ2-5	TRBD1	TRBV7-8	CASSANRQGRTQTQYF	TGTGCCAGCAGCGCCAACCGACAGGGGCGCACCCAAACCCAGTACTTC
.	TRBJ2-5	.	TRBV10-3	CAINAGSQETQYF	TGTGCCATCAACGCGGGGTCACAAGAGACCCAGTACTTC
many	TRBJ1-5	TRBD1	TRBV20-1	CSALASLGTGSELPQHF	TGCAGTGCATTAGCCTCCCTAGGGACAGGGTCGGAGCTGCCCCAGCATTTT
many	TRBJ2-7	TRBD2	TRBV7-8	CASSFSLAEYEQYF	TGTGCCAGCAGCTTTTCGCTAGCGGAATACGAGCAGTACTTC
many	TRBJ1-1	.	TRBV5-5	CASRVAWGTLNEAFF	TGTGCCAGCAGGGTAGCTTGGGGGACTCTAAATGAAGCTTTCTTT
many	TRBJ1-1	.	TRBV6-1	CASARGWGSVDTEAFF	TGTGCCAGCGCTCGAGGATGGGGTTCGGTGGACACTGAAGCTTTCTTT
.	TRBJ1-5	TRBD1	TRBV19	CASSKGTGQNQPQHF	TGTGCCAGTAGTAAGGGGACAGGCCAAAATCAGCCCCAGCATTTT
.	TRBJ1-1	TRBD1	TRBV7-9	CASSAEGTGRNTEAFF	TGCGCCAGCAGCGCAGAAGGGACAGGAAGGAACACTGAAGCTTTCTTT
.	TRBJ1-2	.	TRBV30	CAWSAAPRADLYGYTF	TGTGCCTGGAGTGCAGCACCTCGGGCCGATTTATATGGCTACACCTTC
many	TRBJ1-4	.	TRBV20-1	CSARSPGLLNEKLFF	TGCAGTGCTAGAAGCCCTGGGCTGCTTAATGAAAAACTGTTTTTT
many	TRBJ1-5	.	TRBV6-2/TRBV6-3	CASSSTGFNQPQHF	TGTGCCAGCAGTTCCACAGGATTCAATCAGCCCCAGCATTTT
.	TRBJ2-5	.	TRBV2	CASSEALLGGGETQYF	TGTGCCAGCAGTGAAGCGCTTCTGGGGGGCGGTGAGACCCAGTACTTC
.	TRBJ1-1	.	TRBV12-3/TRBV12-4	CASSWPVEAFF	TGTGCCAGCAGTTGGCCGGTTGAAGCTTTCTTT
many	TRBJ2-5	.	TRBV7-2	CASSLAAGQPQETQYF	TGTGCCAGCAGCTTAGCCGCAGGACAGCCACAAGAGACCCAGTACTTC
.	TRBJ2-5	.	TRBV7-8	CASSLFGTEETQYF	TGTGCCAGCAGCTTATTCGGGACGGAAGAGACCCAGTACTTC
many	TRBJ1-3	.	TRBV2	CASTDFSGNTIYF	TGTGCCAGCACGGACTTCTCTGGAAACACCATATATTTT
.	TRBJ1-5	.	TRBV2	CASSPTDPGQPQHF	TGTGCCAGCAGCCCGACAGACCCGGGTCAGCCCCAGCATTTT
many	TRBJ1-5	.	TRBV12-3/TRBV12-4	CASSKNGAYGNQPQHF	TGTGCCAGCAGCAAGAACGGGGCGTATGGCAATCAGCCCCAGCATTTT
many	TRBJ2-7	.	TRBV12-3/TRBV12-4	CASSSLPRGGEQYF	TGTGCCAGCAGTTCCCTCCCCAGGGGGGGCGAGCAGTACTTC
many	TRBJ1-4	.	TRBV3-1	CASSQAGEKLFF	TGTGCCAGCAGCCAAGCGGGTGAAAAACTGTTTTTT
.	TRBJ1-2	TRBD1	TRBV10-3	CAISGSQDRVDTF	TGTGCCATCAGTGGCTCCCAGGACAGGGTTGACACCTTC
.	TRBJ1-2	.	TRBV20-1	CSANRGYTF	TGCAGTGCGAACCGGGGCTACACCTTC
many	TRBJ2-7	.	TRBV28	CASSPMGEQYF	TGTGCCAGCAGTCCCATGGGCGAGCAGTACTTC
many	TRBJ1-4	.	TRBV10-3	CASPSPATNEKLFF	TGTGCCTCACCGAGCCCAGCAACTAATGAAAAACTGTTTTTT
once	TRBJ2-5	.	TRBV28	CASSLLDRQETQYF	TGTGCCAGCAGTTTACTGGACAGACAAGAGACCCAGTACTTC
.	TRBJ1-2	.	TRBV7-9	CASSSTGNTF	TGTGCCAGCAGCTCGACTGGAAACACCTTC
many	TRBJ2-1	.	TRBV2	CASRTRGIYNEQFF	TGTGCCAGCAGGACCCGGGGCATTTACAATGAGCAGTTCTTC
many	TRBJ2-7	TRBD1	TRBV27	CASRRTGVESNEQYF	TGTGCCAGCAGGCGGACAGGCGTCGAGTCGAATGAGCAGTACTTC
.	TRBJ1-2	.	TRBV20-1	CSAPGNGYTF	TGCAGTGCTCCTGGGAATGGCTACACCTTC
many	TRBJ2-2	TRBD2	TRBV7-8	CASSLERTSGSWGTGELFF	TGTGCCAGCAGCTTGGAAAGGACTAGCGGGAGTTGGGGCACCGGGGAGCTGTTTTTT
many	TRBJ1-2	.	TRBV11-2	CASSLDWKRADNYGYTF	TGTGCCAGCAGCTTAGATTGGAAGAGGGCGGATAACTATGGCTACACCTTC
few	TRBJ1-3	.	TRBV28	CASSLPLRTGGTIYF	TGTGCCAGCAGTTTGCCCCTTCGGACTGGAGGAACCATATATTTT
few	TRBJ1-2	TRBD1	TRBV14	CASSQTRDSYGYTF	TGTGCCAGCAGCCAAACACGGGACAGCTATGGCTACACCTTC
.	TRBJ1-6	TRBD1	TRBV10-2	CASRAGQGVSPLHF	TGCGCCAGCAGAGCGGGACAGGGGGTCTCACCCCTCCACTTT
.	TRBJ2-7	.	TRBV30	CAWSPTPYEQYF	TGTGCCTGGAGTCCCACCCCCTACGAGCAGTACTTC
many	TRBJ2-2	.	TRBV24-1	CATSDFSAGELFF	TGTGCCACCAGTGATTTTAGCGCCGGGGAGCTGTTTTTT
once	TRBJ1-2	.	TRBV20-1	CSARDQDPVEDYGYTF	TGCAGTGCTAGAGATCAGGACCCAGTTGAGGACTATGGCTACACCTTC
many	TRBJ2-7	.	TRBV6-2/TRBV6-3	CASNTGRLGEQYF	TGTGCCAGCAATACGGGCCGGCTTGGAGAGCAGTACTTC
.	TRBJ1-2	TRBD1	TRBV12-3/TRBV12-4	CASSLGQALYGYTF	TGTGCCAGCAGCCTGGGACAGGCACTCTATGGCTACACCTTC